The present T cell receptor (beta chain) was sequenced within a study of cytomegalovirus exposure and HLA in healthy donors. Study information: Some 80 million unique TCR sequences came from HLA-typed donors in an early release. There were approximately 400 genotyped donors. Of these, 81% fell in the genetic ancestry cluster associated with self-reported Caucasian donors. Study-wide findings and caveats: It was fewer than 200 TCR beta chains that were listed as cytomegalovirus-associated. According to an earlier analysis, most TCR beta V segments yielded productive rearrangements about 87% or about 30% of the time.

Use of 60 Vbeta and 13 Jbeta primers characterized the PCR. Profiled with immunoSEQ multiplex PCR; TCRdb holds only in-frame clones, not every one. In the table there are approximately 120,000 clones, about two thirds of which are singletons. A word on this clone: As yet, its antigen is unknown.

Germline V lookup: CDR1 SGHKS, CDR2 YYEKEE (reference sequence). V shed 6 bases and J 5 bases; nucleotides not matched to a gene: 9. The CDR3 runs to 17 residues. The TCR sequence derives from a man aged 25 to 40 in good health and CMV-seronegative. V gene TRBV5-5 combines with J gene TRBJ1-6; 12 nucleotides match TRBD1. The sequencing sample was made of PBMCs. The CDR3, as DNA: TGTGCCAGCACTCCACCGGGACAGGGGGCCAATAATTCACCCCTCCACTTT. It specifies CASTPPGQGANNSPLHF.